Detailed here is one TCR beta chain. A multiplex PCR was run with 60 Vbeta primers and 13 Jbeta primers. Here immunoSEQ multiplex PCR was the method, and the copy in TCRdb shows in-frame clones only, minus some. The table has over 200,000 clones, 77% seen once. The data derive from a study of cytomegalovirus exposure and HLA in healthy donors. Study background: Within the Caucasian-associated ancestry cluster were 81% of the roughly 400 genotyped donors.

The CDR3 runs to 14 residues. The germline V gene encodes CDR1 SGHRS and CDR2 YFSETQ. V lost 4 bases, J lost 2 bases, and 10 bases lay in between. The V call is TRBV5-1, the J call TRBJ1-5; perhaps TRBD1 as D (6 bases). The sequence came from a woman aged 55-70 years in good health and CMV-seropositive. Sequenced sample: PBMCs. CDR3 region: CASSEAGGNQPQHF. CDR3 DNA sequence: TGCGCCAGCAGCGAGGCAGGGGGCAATCAGCCCCAGCATTTT.